One sample yielded the 11 T cell receptor beta chains listed below, sequenced in a study of T cells after yellow fever vaccination. TCRdb re-derived calls from the 5' RACE reads in MiXCR, one entry per CDR3 protein. The sample carries around 300,000 distinct CDR3 sequences, 10% to 15% recorded once. Sequencing was performed on CD4+ T cells sorted from PBMCs, taken 45 days after the yellow fever booster vaccination. The origin of the receptors is a man aged 25 to 40 who received the YFV17D yellow fever vaccine.

The chain combines TRBV27 with TRBJ2-3; D gene unclear. Germline CDR1 and CDR2: MNHEY and SMNVEV (reference sequence). Trimming shortened V by 0 bases and J by 2 bases, and 9 bases separated the two germline ends. The CDR3 sequence is 15 residues long. CDR3 amino acids: CASSLSPGLTDTQYF. The CDR3 bases are TGTGCCAGCAGTTTATCGCCGGGCCTCACAGATACGCAGTATTTT.

This clonotype has just a few counts. The V call is TRBV5-1, the J call TRBJ2-5; the D call may be TRBD1 or TRBD2 (5 bases each). Germline V lookup: CDR1 SGHRS, CDR2 YFSETQ. The CDR3 totals 13 residues. V was trimmed by 0 bases and J by 10 bases, leaving 13 bases between them. Here the CDR3 DNA reads TGCGCCAGCAGCTTGGAGGGGATCCGGGACCAGTACTTC. Protein sequence: CASSLEGIRDQYF.

This clonotype was detected a few times. Here the CDR3 reads CSAIFSAGRSVETQYF. In nucleotides, the CDR3 is TGCAGTGCTATTTTTTCTGCAGGGCGGTCGGTCGAGACCCAGTACTTC. The rearrangement links TRBV20-1 to TRBJ2-5; possible D gene TRBD1, 5 bases. Deletions cut 4 bases from V and 5 bases from J, with 23 bases between. CDR1 is DFQATT and CDR2 is SNEGSKA in the germline V gene (reference sequence). The CDR3 has 16 residues.

In its sample, this clonotype was seen a few times. The rearrangement links TRBV7-2 to TRBJ2-1, with 9 positions matching TRBD1. CDR3 length: 17 amino acids. Per the germline V gene, CDR1 is SGHTA and CDR2 is FQGNSA. The V gene end was trimmed by 0 bases and the J gene end by 4 bases; junction bases not matched to a gene: 7. CDR3 DNA: TGTGCCAGCAGCTTAGCATACTCGGGACAGGGTTACAATGAGCAGTTCTTC. Its protein product is CASSLAYSGQGYNEQFF. The full variable domain, rest sourced from reference TRBV7-2 and TRBJ2-1, is GAGVSQSPSNKVTEKGKDVELRCDPISGHTALYWYRQSLGQGLEFLIYFQGNSAPDKSGLPSDRFSAERTGGSVSTLTIQRTQQEDSAVYLCASSLAYSGQGYNEQFFGPGTRLTVL.

In the case of this clonotype: This likely comes from a read error, as the CDR3 has no conserved phenylalanine or tryptophan at its end. The chain links TRBV11-2 to TRBJ2-7; 9 bases line up with TRBD2. The germline gives CDR1 SGHAT, CDR2 FQNNGV. CDR3 length: 17 residues. Trimming at V came to 1 base and at J to 1 base, leaving 8 bases not matched to a gene. This chain's CDR3 is CASSLVHGLAMSYEQYL. The CDR3 coding sequence is TGTGCCAGCAGCTTAGTTCACGGACTAGCGATGTCCTACGAGCAGTACTTG.

This clonotype was picked up many times. The rearrangement joins TRBV15 to TRBJ2-6; D is uncertain. The V end was cut by 0 bases, the J end by 15 bases, with 9 bases between. This CDR3 has 12 residues. CDR1 is LNHNV, CDR2 YYDKDF, per germline (reference sequence). The CDR3: CATSREELRLTF. DNA for the CDR3: TGTGCCACCAGCAGAGAGGAACTCCGCCTGACTTTC.

The chain uses TRBV5-1 and TRBJ2-5, with 7 bases matching TRBD1. This CDR3 spans 15 amino acids. The J segment lost 4 bases and the V segment lost 3 bases, leaving 9 bases of the junction unmatched. Germline V lookup: CDR1 SGHRS, CDR2 YFSETQ. The CDR3 is CASSSPPGQLETQYF. Here the CDR3 DNA reads TGCGCCAGCAGCTCACCCCCGGGACAGCTAGAGACCCAGTACTTC.

This rearrangement joins TRBV15 to TRBJ1-5, with 7 bases identical to TRBD1. Germline V CDR1 and CDR2: LNHNV, YYDKDF (reference sequence). Losses at the gene ends were 5 bases for V and 11 bases for J; bases not matched to a gene: 9. The CDR3 spans 13 residues. The CDR3 is CATSLTGLTAQHF. The CDR3, as DNA: TGTGCCACCAGCTTGACAGGGCTCACGGCCCAGCATTTT.

This sequence joins TRBV5-1 and TRBJ2-7; maybe TRBD1 (6 bases). Trimming left V 1 base short and J 5 bases short, with 13 bases between. CDR1 and CDR2 from the germline V gene are SGHRS and YFSETQ. The CDR3 loop spans 14 amino acids. This CDR3 is CASSLIGQKNEQYF. CDR3 nucleotides: TGCGCCAGCAGCTTGATAGGACAGAAAAACGAGCAGTACTTC.

The J gene is TRBJ2-1, the V gene TRBV7-3; 14 positions match TRBD2. The CDR3 consists of 16 residues. CDR1 is SGHTA, CDR2 FQGTGA, per germline. After removal of 3 bases from V and 9 bases from J, the junction contained 7 bases not matched to a gene. DNA of the CDR3: TGTGCCAGCAGCTTTTCTGGGACTAGCGGGAGTGGTGAGCAGTTCTTC. Translating gives CASSFSGTSGSGEQFF. Complete variable domain (other parts from reference TRBV7-3 and TRBJ2-1): GAGVSQTPSNKVTEKGKYVELRCDPISGHTALYWYRQSLGQGPEFLIYFQGTGAADDSGLPNDRFFAVRPEGSVSTLKIQRTERGDSAVYLCASSFSGTSGSGEQFFGPGTRLTVL.

The chain couples TRBV4-2 to TRBJ2-3; no definite D call. Germline V gene data show CDR1 as LGHNA and CDR2 as YNFKEQ. V was clipped by 0 bases and J by 4 bases, with 5 bases between them. This CDR3 spans 13 amino acids. CDR3 DNA: TGTGCCAGCAGCCAAGACGTCCCAGATACGCAGTATTTT. Its protein product is CASSQDVPDTQYF.